The 30 T cell receptor beta chains given below trace back to one sample, sequenced in a study of cytomegalovirus exposure and HLA in healthy donors. The PCR had 60 Vbeta and 13 Jbeta primers. Libraries were prepared by immunoSEQ multiplex PCR; TCRdb keeps only in-frame clonotypes and omits some of them. The table includes roughly 120,000 clones, 50% to 65% detected once. The material sequenced was PBMCs. These receptors were taken from a woman between 35 and 50 years old in good health and CMV-seropositive.

The chain combines TRBV9 with TRBJ2-3, with 12 bases that match TRBD2. With V trimmed by 2 bases and J by 0 bases, 1 base remained unmatched. Germline V gene sequence: CDR1 SGDLS, CDR2 YYNGEE. The CDR3 covers 16 residues. Here the CDR3 DNA reads TGTGCCAGCAGCGTTCTAGCGGGAGGGAGCACAGATACGCAGTATTTT. It is translated as CASSVLAGGSTDTQYF.

This clone was recorded only once. The chain combines TRBV28 with TRBJ1-5; 7 bases align to TRBD1. The germline V gene encodes CDR1 MDHEN and CDR2 SYDVKM. The V gene end was trimmed by 5 bases and the J gene end by 0 bases; junction bases not matched to a gene: 10. The CDR3 is 17 residues long. The CDR3 here is CASSMGQPPYSNQPQHF. CDR3 bases: TGTGCCAGCAGTATGGGACAGCCTCCTTATAGCAATCAGCCCCAGCATTTT. Based on the CDR3 plus reference TRBV28 and TRBJ1-5, the full variable domain is DVKVTQSSRYLVKRTGEKVFLECVQDMDHENMFWYRQDPGLGLRLIYFSYDVKMKEKGDIPEGYSVSREKKERFSLILESASTNQTSMYLCASSMGQPPYSNQPQHFGDGTRLSIL.

The table lists this clone with a few counts. The chain recombines TRBV2 with TRBJ2-3; 8 bases match TRBD2. V shed 9 bases, J shed 3 bases, and the junction held 5 bases outside the gene matches. This CDR3 region has 13 residues. CDR1 and CDR2 from the germline V gene are SNHLY and FYNNEI. Written as DNA, the CDR3 is TGTGCCAGAAAGCGGGAGCCGACAGATACGCAGTATTTT. Its translation: CARKREPTDTQYF.

The J gene is TRBJ1-4, the V gene TRBV5-5; the match to TRBD1 covers 12 bases. Unmatched junction bases numbered 6, after V lost 4 bases and J lost 8 bases. The V gene's germline CDR1 is SGHKS and CDR2 YYEKEE (reference sequence). The CDR3 loop spans 15 amino acids. The CDR3 nucleotides read TGTGCCAGCAGCCTCGGGACAGGGGGCGAGGAAAAACTGTTTTTT. Its protein product is CASSLGTGGEEKLFF.

In this sample, this clone turned up a few times. The chain combines TRBV5-1 with TRBJ1-2; 8 nucleotides line up with TRBD1. The CDR3 runs to 16 residues. V gave up 4 bases and J gave up 3 bases; unmatched junction bases: 11. The germline V gene encodes CDR1 SGHRS and CDR2 YFSETQ. CDR3: CASSLSGQGEDYGYTF. The CDR3 bases are TGCGCCAGCAGCCTGTCCGGACAGGGCGAAGACTATGGCTACACCTTC.

The rearrangement links TRBV7-9 to TRBJ2-7; maybe TRBD2 (5 bases). Trimming stripped 2 bases from V and 4 bases from J, with 12 bases between. CDR3 length: 14 residues. CDR1 is SEHNR and CDR2 is FQNEAQ in the germline V gene (reference sequence). CDR3 sequence reads: CASSLNRPGYEQYF. The CDR3 DNA is TGTGCCAGCAGCTTAAACCGACCGGGGTACGAGCAGTACTTC.

This rearrangement joins TRBV7-9 to TRBJ1-2; D might be TRBD1 (5 bases). Looked up from germline, CDR1 is SEHNR and CDR2 is FQNEAQ (reference sequence). Trimming left V 6 bases short and J 4 bases short, with 18 bases between. The CDR3 sequence is 15 residues long. The CDR3 bases are TGTGCCAGCAGGTTCTCGGGGGGTGGAGGCTATGGCTACACCTTC. Its protein product is CASRFSGGGGYGYTF.

This chain joins TRBV25-1 and TRBJ1-2, with D unresolved. Germline lookup yields CDR1 MGHDK and CDR2 SYGVNS. CDR3 length: 12 residues. V shed 4 bases and J shed 8 bases, with 11 bases lying between them. The CDR3 DNA sequence: TGTGCCAGCAGTGGGGGAGCGGGGGGCTACACCTTC. It translates to CASSGGAGGYTF.

This chain connects TRBV4-1 to TRBJ2-5; perhaps TRBD2 as D (6 bases). Trimming removed 0 bases from V and 4 bases from J, with 9 bases in between. CDR1 is MGHRA, CDR2 YSYEKL, per germline. The CDR3 loop spans 14 amino acids. The chain's CDR3 is CASSQDRRAETQYF. The CDR3 bases are TGCGCCAGCAGCCAAGATAGGAGGGCAGAGACCCAGTACTTC.

This chain connects TRBV14 to TRBJ2-5; D ambiguous. The last part of the DNA fits TRBJ2-7 better; the J call may be wrong. CDR1 is SGHDN and CDR2 is FVKESK in the germline V gene. The CDR3 contains 12 residues. CDR3 amino acids: CASSQVSYEQYF. The CDR3 DNA reads as TGTGCCAGCAGCCAAGTCTCCTACGAGCAGTACTTC.

The CDR3 DNA sequence: TGTGCCAGCAGCTTAGAACGACTAGCGGGAGGGGGGGTGGAGACCCAGTACTTC. Amino acid sequence: CASSLERLAGGGVETQYF. This rearrangement joins TRBV7-2 to TRBJ2-5, with 14 bases lining up with TRBD2. The CDR3 is made up of 18 amino acids. V lost 1 base to trimming and J lost 5 bases; unmatched junction nucleotides: 9. CDR1 is SGHTA, CDR2 FQGNSA, per germline.

The rearrangement uses TRBV25-1 and TRBJ2-5, with a possible D match to TRBD1 (6 bases). The J call may not be correct, given that the DNA end is closer to TRBJ2-7. The CDR3 runs 14 residues. Germline V CDR1 and CDR2: MGHDK, SYGVNS. The CDR3 sequence is CASSDPGEIYEQYF. CDR3 bases: TGTGCCAGCAGTGACCCAGGGGAAATCTACGAGCAGTACTTC.

This rearrangement joins TRBV9 to TRBJ2-3, with 7 bases identical to TRBD2. Germline V lookup: CDR1 SGDLS, CDR2 YYNGEE. The J segment lost 0 bases and the V segment lost 5 bases, leaving 6 bases of the junction unmatched. This CDR3 has 15 amino acids. CDR3: CASRFSGESTDTQYF. CDR3 DNA sequence: TGTGCCAGCAGATTCAGCGGGGAGAGCACAGATACGCAGTATTTT.

This clone was seen more than once but under ten times. The junction differs from germline at one of its ends, possibly a read error. The gene calls are TRBV7-8 and TRBJ2-5; 8 bases agree with TRBD2. Germline CDR1 reads SGHVS; CDR2 reads FQNEAQ. This CDR3 is built from 12 residues. CDR3 nucleotide sequence: TGTGCCAGCAGCCCGAGGTCCGGGACTAGTGACTTC. It yields the protein CASSPRSGTSDF.

This chain uses TRBV7-2 with TRBJ1-1; weak D call: TRBD1 (6 bases). V was trimmed by 4 bases and J by 5 bases, leaving 11 bases between them. The CDR3 contains 13 residues. Germline values: CDR1 SGHTA, CDR2 FQGNSA. Here the CDR3 reads CASSSHRETEAFF. The CDR3, as DNA: TGTGCCAGCAGCTCCCACAGGGAAACTGAAGCTTTCTTT.

The chain couples TRBV29-1 to TRBJ1-1, with 7 bases matching TRBD1. V shed 6 bases, J shed 5 bases, and the junction held 12 bases outside the gene matches. The CDR3 runs 14 residues. Germline V gene sequence: CDR1 SQVTM, CDR2 ANQGSEA. For the CDR3, the DNA is TGCAGCGTCGTAAGACAGGGTACATGGACTGAAGCTTTCTTT. This sequence encodes CSVVRQGTWTEAFF.

V usage is TRBV5-1 and J usage is TRBJ2-2; D may be TRBD1 (5 bases). CDR3 length equals 16 residues. CDR1 is SGHRS and CDR2 is YFSETQ in the germline V gene. V lost 0 bases, J lost 0 bases, and 9 bases lay in between. CDR3 bases: TGCGCCAGCAGCTTGGATGGGGCCACGAACACCGGGGAGCTGTTTTTT. It is translated as CASSLDGATNTGELFF.

This chain uses TRBV29-1 with TRBJ2-2; D is unresolved. Trimming cost V 5 bases and J 1 base, with 8 bases left between them. This CDR3 has 13 residues. CDR1 and CDR2 from the germline V gene are SQVTM and ANQGSEA. The CDR3 sequence is CSVRTVNTGELFF. In nucleotides, the CDR3 is TGCAGCGTTAGAACAGTGAACACCGGGGAGCTGTTTTTT.

The chain has TRBV5-5 and TRBJ1-1; D is undetermined. CDR1 SGHKS and CDR2 YYEKEE come from the germline V gene (reference sequence). This CDR3 has 13 amino acids. Trimming took off 0 bases at V and 5 bases at J, with 8 bases between the two ends. CDR3 sequence: CASSLGAGTEAFF. The CDR3 bases are TGTGCCAGCAGCTTGGGGGCTGGGACTGAAGCTTTCTTT.

The chain has TRBV30 and TRBJ2-5; D is unclear. Near its end, the DNA agrees better with TRBJ2-7, so the J call may be wrong. There are 11 residues in the CDR3. CDR1 is GTSNPN, CDR2 SVGIG, per germline (reference sequence). CDR3 nucleotide sequence: TGTGCCTGGAGTAACGCTTACGAGCAGTACTTC. This gives the protein CAWSNAYEQYF.

This clone appeared a few times. V gene TRBV7-2 combines with J gene TRBJ1-4, with a tentative D call TRBD1 (5 bases). CDR1 is SGHTA, CDR2 FQGNSA, per germline. V dropped 3 bases and J dropped 5 bases, with 16 bases sitting between them. This CDR3 is 16 amino acids long. The CDR3 coding sequence is TGTGCCAGCAGCTTCGACAGTCGAGGAAAAAATGAAAAACTGTTTTTT. Its protein product is CASSFDSRGKNEKLFF.

The V and J genes are TRBV25-1 and TRBJ2-2, with 11 nucleotides matching TRBD2. The CDR3 consists of 15 residues. CDR1 and CDR2 from the germline V gene are MGHDK and SYGVNS. J was trimmed by 5 bases and V by 5 bases; bases with no gene match: 4. The CDR3 sequence: CASSRLAGGTGELFF. In DNA form, the CDR3 reads TGTGCCAGCAGTCGTCTAGCGGGAGGAACCGGGGAGCTGTTTTTT. Full variable domain (outside the CDR3, taken from reference TRBV25-1 and TRBJ2-2): EADIYQTPRYLVIGTGKKITLECSQTMGHDKMYWYQQDPGMELHLIHYSYGVNSTEKGDLSSESTVSRIRTEHFPLTLESARPSHTSQYLCASSRLAGGTGELFFGEGSRLTVL.

This chain uses TRBV7-9 with TRBJ2-7; TRBD1 is a possible D gene (6 bases). V shed 5 bases and J shed 1 base, with 9 bases lying between them. The length of the CDR3 is 13 residues. Germline CDR1 SEHNR, CDR2 FQNEAQ (reference sequence). The CDR3 DNA reads TGTGCCAGCAGCCACAGGGAATCCTACGAGCAGTACTTC. Translation gives CASSHRESYEQYF.

The sample holds a few counts of this clone. The V and J genes are TRBV19 and TRBJ1-1; tentative D call: TRBD1 (5 bases). V was pared by 1 base and J by 7 bases, with 16 bases between. This CDR3 region has 15 residues. Germline V CDR1 and CDR2: LNHDA, SQIVND (reference sequence). The CDR3 loop is CASSIGSPGPHEAFF. The CDR3 coding sequence is TGTGCCAGTAGTATAGGAAGTCCAGGGCCGCATGAAGCTTTCTTT.

The chain combines TRBV5-4 with TRBJ2-5; D is perhaps TRBD2 (6 bases). The DNA end favors TRBJ2-7, so the J call may be wrong. The CDR3 runs 14 residues. Germline assignment: CDR1 SGHNT and CDR2 YYREEE (reference sequence). CDR3 nucleotides: TGTGCCAGCAGCTCTAGCGCTTTGGACTACGAGCAGTACTTC. Its translation is CASSSSALDYEQYF.

The gene calls are TRBV4-3 and TRBJ1-3; D not certain. V was pared by 0 bases and J by 0 bases, with 12 bases between. CDR1 and CDR2 from the germline V gene are LGHNA and YSLEER. This CDR3 is built from 17 residues. The CDR3 here is CASSQDPGYNSGNTIYF. The CDR3 DNA reads as TGCGCCAGCAGCCAAGATCCGGGATACAACTCTGGAAACACCATATATTTT.

The rearrangement uses TRBV7-9 and TRBJ2-7; no definite D call. The germline CDR1 and CDR2 sequences are SEHNR and FQNEAQ (reference sequence). Deletions cut 1 base from V and 0 bases from J, with 7 bases between. CDR3 length: 14 residues. The CDR3 nucleotides read TGTGCCAGCAGCTTAGGGGCAAGCTCCTACGAGCAGTACTTC. Translating it yields CASSLGASSYEQYF.

The chain joins TRBV27 to TRBJ2-1, with 11 bases aligning to TRBD2. CDR3 length equals 15 residues. The germline CDR1 and CDR2 sequences are MNHEY and SMNVEV (reference sequence). Unmatched junction bases numbered 10, after V lost 7 bases and J lost 8 bases. CDR3 nucleotide sequence: TGTGCCAGCACCCGTAGCGGGAGGGCCCTCGATGAGCAGTTCTTC. Its protein is CASTRSGRALDEQFF.

The chain employs TRBV9 and TRBJ2-5; 8 bases match TRBD1. Germline assignment: CDR1 SGDLS and CDR2 YYNGEE. J gave up 0 bases and V 0 bases, and 1 base lay outside the gene matches. The CDR3 is made up of 15 amino acids. The CDR3 coding sequence is TGTGCCAGCAGCGTAGGGACAGGGTACCAAGAGACCCAGTACTTC. Protein: CASSVGTGYQETQYF.

The gene calls are TRBV7-2 and TRBJ2-6, with TRBD1 as a possible D gene (5 bases). The V and J ends lost 1 base and 0 bases respectively, with 13 bases between them. The CDR3 spans 18 residues. The germline gives CDR1 SGHTA, CDR2 FQGNSA. The CDR3 coding sequence is TGTGCCAGCAGCTTAGTCTCTCAAGACAGCTCTGGGGCCAACGTCCTGACTTTC. Translating gives CASSLVSQDSSGANVLTF.